The next 2 T cell receptor beta chains were all read from a single sample in a study of T cell clones after liver transplantation. Profiling relied on immunoSEQ multiplex PCR, and the TCRdb table lists in-frame clones only, not all of them. The top ten clones hold 0.47% of a sample with 75,000 to 100,000 clones, roughly 80% of them seen once. Sequenced material: CD4+ T cells from blood, taken 46 months after liver transplant. Source of these receptors: a human patient who received a liver transplant. A subset of T cells may come from the graft donor.

The gene calls are TRBV19 and TRBJ1-1, with TRBD1 identical over 11 bases. CDR3 length: 14 amino acids. The ends lost 2 bases at V and 6 bases at J; junction bases unmatched: 2. The germline gives CDR1 LNHDA, CDR2 SQIVND (reference sequence). The CDR3 sequence: CASSIRTGGAEAFF. Written as DNA, the CDR3 is TGTGCCAGTAGTATAAGGACAGGGGGCGCTGAAGCTTTCTTT.

J is TRBJ1-1 and V is TRBV7-9; tentative D call: TRBD1 (5 bases). CDR1 SEHNR and CDR2 FQNEAQ come from the germline V gene (reference sequence). Trimming left V 3 bases short and J 5 bases short, with 19 bases between. The CDR3 spans 16 residues. The CDR3 loop reads CASSFPGPRSGTEAFF. In DNA form, the CDR3 reads TGTGCCAGCAGCTTCCCGGGACCGAGGTCGGGTACTGAAGCTTTCTTT.